One and the same sample provided the 6 T cell receptor beta chains below, sequenced in a study of T cells in Graves' hyperthyroidism and ophthalmopathy. RNA transcripts gave rise to amplified TCR beta CDR3 regions. The TCR CDR3 first-round RT-PCR relied on the HTBI primer set. TCRdb passed the multiplex PCR reads through MiXCR, listing each CDR3 protein once. The table lists 500,000 to 600,000 distinct CDR3 sequences, around 42% of them singletons. The source material was peripheral blood or thyroid tissue (not recorded which). These TCRs come from an adult woman with Graves' disease, either hyperthyroidism or ophthalmopathy (not recorded which).

This clonotype has just a few counts. The V call is TRBV30, the J call TRBJ2-2, with D possibly matching TRBD2 (6 bases). V lost 0 bases and J lost 5, with 13 bases in between. This CDR3 spans 15 amino acids. Germline CDR1 GTSNPN, CDR2 SVGIG (reference sequence). The CDR3 loop reads CAWSVGLATTGELFF. DNA for the CDR3: TGTGCCTGGAGTGTCGGGCTAGCGACGACCGGGGAGCTGTTTTTT.

This clonotype was seen many times. The chain combines TRBV5-4 with TRBJ1-4; TRBD1 is a possible D gene (5 bases). Germline V CDR1 and CDR2: SGHNT, YYREEE (reference sequence). The CDR3 has 15 residues. Trimming removed 0 bases at V and 15 bases at J, with 21 bases between. CDR3 sequence reads: CASSLGEGLNLELFF. The DNA for the CDR3 is TGTGCCAGCAGCTTGGGTGAGGGACTCAACTTGGAATTGTTTTTT.

This clonotype was picked up one time. The chain couples TRBV29-1 to TRBJ2-7, with 8 bases that match TRBD1. Germline V gene sequence: CDR1 SQVTM, CDR2 ANQGSEA. V lost 4 bases to trimming and J lost 3 bases; unmatched junction nucleotides: 8. The CDR3 totals 14 residues. CDR3 loop: CSVGGGDRGYEQYF. The CDR3 DNA reads as TGCAGCGTTGGGGGAGGAGACAGGGGCTACGAGCAGTACTTC.

The rearrangement joins TRBV7-9 to TRBJ2-7, with 15 bases lining up with TRBD2. Germline trimming cut 5 bases from V and 5 bases from J; bases unmatched to any gene: 10. Germline loops: CDR1 SEHNR, CDR2 FQNEAQ (reference sequence). This CDR3 is 17 amino acids long. The CDR3 protein is CASSPQGLAGGDHEQYF. In DNA form, the CDR3 reads TGTGCCAGCAGCCCACAGGGACTAGCGGGGGGTGACCACGAGCAGTACTTC.

DNA of the CDR3: TGTGCCAGCAGTTTGGGGGGGGGGGCGACTGAAGCTTTCTTT. Translated: CASSLGGGATEAFF. The chain couples TRBV12-3 or TRBV12-4 to TRBJ1-1, with D tentatively TRBD1 (6 bases). The CDR3 loop spans 14 amino acids. Trimming shortened V by 3 bases and J by 5 bases, and 13 bases separated the two germline ends.

The chain joins TRBV7-9 to TRBJ1-2; D is possibly TRBD1 (6 bases). V was trimmed by 5 bases and J by 8 bases, leaving 9 bases between them. This CDR3 has 11 amino acids. Germline CDR1 and CDR2: SEHNR and FQNEAQ (reference sequence). The CDR3 DNA reads TGTGCCAGCAGCCGGACAGAGGGCTACACCTTC. Its translation: CASSRTEGYTF.